Each of the 14 T cell receptor beta chains below was sequenced from the same sample in a study of tumor T cells in aggressive B-cell lymphoma. Clones were sequenced by immunoSEQ multiplex PCR, and TCRdb holds only the in-frame ones, with some missing. The table shows 6,000 or so clones, with 82% occurring only once. Sequenced sample: tumor tissue. All receptors come from an adult with diffuse large B cell lymphoma.

On this clone: This specimen includes other DNA sequences encoding the same CDR3. The chain combines TRBV5-1 with TRBJ2-7; D is possibly TRBD2 (5 bases). The V gene's germline CDR1 is SGHRS and CDR2 YFSETQ. The CDR3 contains 15 residues. Trimming removed 4 bases from V and 3 bases from J, with 17 bases in between. The CDR3: CASSVDGLTNYEQYF. The CDR3 DNA follows: TGCGCCAGCAGCGTGGATGGACTGACTAACTACGAGCAGTACTTC.

The rearrangement joins TRBV28 to TRBJ2-4; the D is unclear. V shed 6 bases and J shed 4 bases, with 13 bases lying between them. The germline V gene has CDR1 MDHEN and CDR2 SYDVKM. The CDR3 length is 14 residues. CDR3 in DNA: TGTGCCAGCAGCCTTACGGCAGGAAAAAACATTCAGTACTTC. Amino acids: CASSLTAGKNIQYF.

The chain employs TRBV28 and TRBJ2-7, with TRBD1 matching 7 bases. Germline trimming cut 7 bases from V and 2 bases from J; bases unmatched to any gene: 2. CDR1 and CDR2 from the germline V gene are MDHEN and SYDVKM. The CDR3 spans 12 residues. Here the CDR3 DNA reads TGTGCCAGCACGAGGGGGCCCTACGAGCAGTACTTC. Amino acids: CASTRGPYEQYF.

In its sample, this clone was seen a few times. This specimen includes other DNA sequences encoding the same CDR3. The chain links TRBV9 to TRBJ2-7; 7 bases line up with TRBD2. Germline V gene data show CDR1 as SGDLS and CDR2 as YYNGEE. The CDR3 totals 15 residues. Trimming cost V 0 bases and J 4 bases; bases outside gene matches: 7. CDR3 DNA: TGTGCCAGCAGCGTAGGGGGCGGGAGCGGATACGAGCAGTACTTC. Translating it yields CASSVGGGSGYEQYF.

The chain recombines TRBV2 with TRBJ2-2, with D unresolved. Germline CDR1 reads SNHLY; CDR2 reads FYNNEI. V was clipped by 3 bases and J by 3 bases, with 11 bases between them. The CDR3 loop spans 15 amino acids. The CDR3 reads CASSDPGFDTGELFF. CDR3 DNA sequence: TGTGCCAGCAGTGACCCCGGGTTTGACACCGGGGAGCTGTTTTTT.

The chain is built from TRBV18 and TRBJ2-3; 7 bases agree with TRBD2. Germline V lookup: CDR1 KGHSH, CDR2 LQKENI. The J segment lost 1 base and the V segment lost 5 bases, leaving 12 bases of the junction unmatched. The CDR3 is 17 residues long. CDR3 in amino acids: CASSLGTNGSGTDTQYF. CDR3 sequence (DNA): TGTGCCAGCTCATTAGGGACTAACGGGAGCGGCACAGATACGCAGTATTTT.

The chain joins TRBV19 to TRBJ1-2; 7 bases are a match to TRBD1. The CDR3 runs to 12 residues. Trimming removed 7 bases from V and 7 bases from J; junction bases left unmatched: 6. Germline V gene data show CDR1 as LNHDA and CDR2 as SQIVND (reference sequence). Written as DNA, the CDR3 is TGTGCCAGTAAGAGGACAGGACTTGGCTACACCTTC. Its translation: CASKRTGLGYTF.

The chain links TRBV27 to TRBJ2-3; the D gene is possibly TRBD2 (5 bases). Per germline, CDR1 MNHEY and CDR2 SMNVEV (reference sequence). The CDR3 runs to 14 residues. The V end was cut by 8 bases, the J end by 1 base, with 13 bases between. CDR3 DNA sequence: TGTGCCAGCCTTCTAGCTATTGGCACAGATACGCAGTATTTT. This codes for CASLLAIGTDTQYF.

The CDR3 loop reads CASSDRGNYGYTF. The CDR3 coding sequence is TGTGCCAGCAGTGATAGGGGGAACTATGGCTACACCTTC. The chain uses TRBV2 and TRBJ1-2, with D perhaps TRBD1 (6 bases). The V and J ends lost 3 bases and 2 bases respectively, with 7 bases between them. The CDR3 totals 13 residues. CDR1 is SNHLY, CDR2 FYNNEI, per germline.

This clone has just a few counts. CDR3 DNA: TGTGCCAGTAGCGACTCAGGGTCGGCTAATGAAAAACTGTTTTTT. Its protein is CASSDSGSANEKLFF. The rearrangement links TRBV19 to TRBJ1-4, with D possibly matching TRBD1 (5 bases). V lost 6 bases and J 3 bases, leaving 14 bases between the germline ends. The CDR3 loop spans 15 amino acids. Germline CDR1 LNHDA, CDR2 SQIVND (reference sequence).

The chain combines TRBV28 with TRBJ2-7; no clear D. In germline, CDR1 is MDHEN, CDR2 SYDVKM. Trimming removed 3 bases from V and 3 bases from J, with 9 bases in between. The CDR3 runs to 13 residues. The DNA of the CDR3 is TGTGCCAGCAGTTTGGGCATTTTCTACGAGCAGTACTTC. This gives the protein CASSLGIFYEQYF. The full variable domain, in which reference TRBV28 and TRBJ2-7 provide the parts outside the CDR3, is DVKVTQSSRYLVKRTGEKVFLECVQDMDHENMFWYRQDPGLGLRLIYFSYDVKMKEKGDIPEGYSVSREKKERFSLILESASTNQTSMYLCASSLGIFYEQYFGPGTRLTVT.

This chain uses TRBV7-2 with TRBJ2-1; D is ambiguous. The V end lost 0 bases, the J end lost 10 bases, and 4 bases lay between the germline ends. CDR3 size: 11 residues. Germline V gene lookup returns CDR1 SGHTA and CDR2 FQGNSA. CDR3 in amino acids: CASSLAREQFF. Written as DNA, the CDR3 is TGTGCCAGCAGCTTAGCGCGGGAGCAGTTCTTC.

The gene calls are TRBV7-6 and TRBJ2-7; D unclear. The CDR3 has 13 amino acids. Looked up from germline, CDR1 is SGHVS and CDR2 is FNYEAQ. Trimming cost V 5 bases and J 3 bases, with 11 bases left between them. The CDR3 is CASSLERVYEQYF. DNA of the CDR3: TGTGCCAGCAGCCTAGAACGCGTCTACGAGCAGTACTTC.

This clone showed up just once. This sequence joins TRBV4-2 and TRBJ2-5; 7 bases line up with TRBD1. The V and J ends lost 2 bases and 2 bases, in that order; junction bases with no gene match: 5. CDR1 is LGHNA, CDR2 YNFKEQ, per germline. The CDR3 runs 15 residues. CDR3 in amino acids: CASSQTGTAQETQYF. CDR3 nucleotide sequence: TGTGCCAGCAGCCAAACCGGGACAGCACAAGAGACCCAGTACTTC.